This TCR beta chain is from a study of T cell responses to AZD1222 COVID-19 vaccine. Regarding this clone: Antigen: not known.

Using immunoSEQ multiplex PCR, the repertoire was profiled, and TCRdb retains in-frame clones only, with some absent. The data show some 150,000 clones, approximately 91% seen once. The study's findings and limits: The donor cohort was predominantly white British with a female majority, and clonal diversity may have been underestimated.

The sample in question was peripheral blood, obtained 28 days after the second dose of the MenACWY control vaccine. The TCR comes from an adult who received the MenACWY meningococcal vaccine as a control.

The CDR3 region has the DNA TGTGCCAGCAGTTCGAGTCGCAGGGGGCCAAGAGACTATGGCTACACCTTC. Protein product: CASSSSRRGPRDYGYTF. This chain links TRBV28 with TRBJ1-2, with TRBD1 matching 8 bases. CDR3 length: 17 amino acids. CDR1 and CDR2 from the germline V gene are MDHEN and SYDVKM. J gave up 3 bases and V 4 bases, and 13 bases lay outside the gene matches.